The clone carrying this TCR beta chain appeared a few times. No antigen is known for it. This entry belongs to a study of cytomegalovirus exposure and HLA in healthy donors. The wider study: Out of 150 million to 200 million T cells, an earlier analysis found more than 95 million unique TCR beta sequences in total. Study-wide results and caveats: Some public TCRs appeared in many individuals, while most sequences were rare. An analysis that came later showed most CMV-associated TCR beta chains appearing HLA-restricted.

Amplification used 60 Vbeta primers and 13 Jbeta primers. Study processing details: Per a later analysis, the number of unique TCR beta chains was some 80 million, of which roughly 10 million were shared. The method was immunoSEQ multiplex PCR; TCRdb's version includes in-frame clones alone and lacks a portion of them. V, J and clone size derive from that table, while D and trimming were established from the DNA sequence. The sample has more than 55,000 clones, 74% seen once. Trimming cost V 4 bases and J 1 base, with 7 bases left between them. Germline CDR1 reads SGHAT; CDR2 reads FQNNGV. The CDR3 covers 13 residues.

The material sequenced was PBMCs. The origin of this receptor is a woman aged 60-75 years in good health and CMV-seropositive. The genes are TRBV11-2 and TRBJ1-1; possibly TRBD1 for D (5 bases). This CDR3 reads CASSSDRNTEAFF. The CDR3, as DNA: TGTGCCAGCAGCTCAGACAGGAACACTGAAGCTTTCTTT.